These 12 T cell receptor beta chains share one sample of origin, sequenced in a study of blood T cell repertoires in COVID-19. Clones were sequenced by immunoSEQ multiplex PCR, and TCRdb holds only the in-frame ones, with some missing. The repertoire holds approximately 490,000 clones, with roughly nine tenths as singletons. The specimen sequenced was PBMCs or T cells enriched from blood (not recorded which). These TCRs come from a woman aged 55-69 years who had recovered from COVID-19.

V usage is TRBV5-5 and J usage is TRBJ1-1; 9 bases map to TRBD1. CDR1 SGHKS and CDR2 YYEKEE come from the germline V gene (reference sequence). V dropped 0 bases and J dropped 1; count of bases not matched to a gene: 4. The CDR3 consists of 16 residues. CDR3 nucleotides: TGTGCCAGCAGCTTGGTCCCGGACAGGGGGAACACTGAAGCTTTCTTT. Residues: CASSLVPDRGNTEAFF.

This rearrangement joins TRBV5-4 to TRBJ2-3; a weak D match, TRBD1 (5 bases). Germline CDR1 and CDR2: SGHNT and YYREEE (reference sequence). The CDR3 is made up of 16 amino acids. The germline V and J ends were trimmed by 2 bases and 2 bases, with 15 bases remaining between them. The CDR3 nucleotides read TGTGCCAGCAGCTTAGGGGCAGACTCTAACACAGATACGCAGTATTTT. Residues: CASSLGADSNTDTQYF.

This clone was seen once. The chain uses TRBV7-2 and TRBJ1-4, with TRBD1 matching 9 bases. CDR1 is SGHTA and CDR2 is FQGNSA in the germline V gene. The CDR3 has 16 amino acids. V lost 1 base, J lost 5 bases, and 5 bases stayed unmatched. CDR3: CASSLGGQGVNEKLFF. CDR3 coding DNA: TGTGCCAGCAGCTTAGGGGGACAGGGAGTAAATGAAAAACTGTTTTTT.

In DNA, the CDR3 is TGTGCCAGCAGCGTAGTACAGGGGGAACCCACAGATACGCAGTATTTT. Translation gives CASSVVQGEPTDTQYF. The chain employs TRBV9 and TRBJ2-3; 8 bases align to TRBD1. V trimming: 0 bases; J trimming: 2 bases; junction bases outside the gene matches: 5. The germline CDR1 and CDR2 sequences are SGDLS and YYNGEE. The length of the CDR3 is 16 residues.

This chain uses TRBV2 with TRBJ2-7; 7 nucleotides align to TRBD2. V shed 2 bases and J 2 bases; nucleotides not matched to a gene: 3. Germline V gene sequence: CDR1 SNHLY, CDR2 FYNNEI. This CDR3 spans 14 amino acids. The CDR3 DNA sequence: TGTGCCAGCAGTGAATACGGACTAGCCTACGAGCAGTACTTC. Protein: CASSEYGLAYEQYF. The full variable domain, completed using reference TRBV2 and TRBJ2-7, is EPEVTQTPSHQVTQMGQEVILRCVPISNHLYFYWYRQILGQKVEFLVSFYNNEISEKSEIFDDQFSVERPDGSNFTLKIRSTKLEDSAMYFCASSEYGLAYEQYFGPGTRLTVT.

This clone was counted a single time. V is TRBV5-1 and J is TRBJ1-4; TRBD1 is a possible D gene (6 bases). The CDR3 is 14 residues long. CDR1 and CDR2 from the germline V gene are SGHRS and YFSETQ. With 7 bases removed from V and 5 bases from J, the gap between germline ends came to 15 bases. In nucleotides, the CDR3 is TGCGCCAGCCAAGCACAGGGCAAAAATGAAAAACTGTTTTTT. It codes for CASQAQGKNEKLFF.

This chain links TRBV5-1 with TRBJ2-3, with a weak D call TRBD1 (7 bases). The CDR3 runs to 15 residues. Trimming removed 4 bases at V and 2 bases at J, with 14 bases between. CDR1 SGHRS and CDR2 YFSETQ come from the germline V gene. CDR3 residues: CASSRQGGYTDTQYF. In nucleotides, the CDR3 is TGCGCCAGCAGCCGACAGGGAGGATACACAGATACGCAGTATTTT.

The CDR3 region has the DNA TGTGCCTGGAGTAAACAGGTCAATCAGCCCCAGCATTTT. Translating gives CAWSKQVNQPQHF. The gene calls are TRBV30 and TRBJ1-5; tentatively, D is TRBD1 (5 bases). V was clipped by 2 bases and J by 3 bases, with 8 bases between them. This CDR3 is built from 13 residues. Per germline, CDR1 GTSNPN and CDR2 SVGIG (reference sequence).

This sequence joins TRBV6-5 and TRBJ2-7; 9 nucleotides align to TRBD1. The CDR3 extends over 14 amino acids. From germline, CDR1 is MNHEY and CDR2 SVGAGI. With 5 bases clipped from V and 2 bases from J, the junction kept 4 bases outside the gene matches. The DNA of the CDR3 is TGTGCCAGCAGTCAGGGACAGGGAGCCTACGAGCAGTACTTC. The encoded protein is CASSQGQGAYEQYF.

This clone was recorded a few times. The chain joins TRBV11-2 to TRBJ2-7, with a weak D call TRBD2 (7 bases). Germline V gene data show CDR1 as SGHAT and CDR2 as FQNNGV. The length of the CDR3 is 14 residues. With 4 bases removed from V and 3 bases from J, the gap between germline ends came to 13 bases. The CDR3 DNA is TGTGCCAGCAGCTCCCTCGGGGGGCGCTACGAGCAGTACTTC. Translation: CASSSLGGRYEQYF. The whole variable domain, remainder taken from reference TRBV11-2 and TRBJ2-7, is EAGVAQSPRYKIIEKRQSVAFWCNPISGHATLYWYQQILGQGPKLLIQFQNNGVVDDSQLPKDRFSAERLKGVDSTLKIQPAKLEDSAVYLCASSSLGGRYEQYFGPGTRLTVT.

In its sample, this clone was seen once. The chain's CDR3 is CASSLYGEQFF. The CDR3 DNA sequence: TGTGCCAGCAGCTTGTACGGTGAGCAGTTCTTC. V and J are TRBV5-6 and TRBJ2-1; D uncertain. The germline gives CDR1 SGHDT, CDR2 YYEEEE. The CDR3 is 11 residues long. V lost 1 base, J lost 9 bases, and 5 bases lay in between.

Here the CDR3 DNA reads TGTGCCAGCAGCCCACAGGGCAAGGTCTCCAATGAGCAGTTCTTC. The encoded protein is CASSPQGKVSNEQFF. The rearrangement links TRBV2 to TRBJ2-1, with D tentatively TRBD1 (6 bases). CDR3 length equals 15 residues. Germline CDR1 and CDR2: SNHLY and FYNNEI. V gave up 6 bases and J gave up 6 bases, with 18 bases separating them.